This T cell receptor (beta chain) was documented in a study of blood T cells in healthy people across ages. This CDR3 has 13 amino acids. CDR1 and CDR2 from the germline V gene are SEHNR and FQNEAQ (reference sequence). V was pared by 5 bases and J by 11 bases, with 18 bases between. This clonotype has a handful of counts. Then a second PCR, running roughly 6 to 12 cycles, was carried out with a sample-barcoded 5' primer and a J-beta primer mix. A template-switch adaptor with 12 random nucleotides tagged each cDNA molecule. MiXCR, applied by TCRdb to the 5' RACE reads, yields one record per CDR3 protein. The data show under 1,000,000 distinct CDR3 sequences, with 35% to 40% seen just once and about an eighth held by the top ten.

The TCR sequence derives from a man aged 18 to 35 in good health. J is TRBJ1-1 and V is TRBV7-9, with D perhaps TRBD1 (5 bases). Sequenced material: blood. The CDR3 here is CASSRGGKAVAFF. CDR3 nucleotides: TGTGCCAGCAGCCGTGGGGGGAAGGCGGTGGCTTTCTTT.